Included here is one T cell receptor beta chain sequence, with context. Its antigen is as yet unknown. This entry comes from a study of cytomegalovirus exposure and HLA in healthy donors. The study, taken as a whole, reports: It was in a later analysis that TCR association rates were seen to vary by HLA locus, highest for DRB1 and lowest for HLA-C.

CDR3 length: 15 residues. Germline CDR1 and CDR2: SGHRS and YFSETQ. The V end was cut by 0 bases, the J end by 4 bases, with 13 bases between. Vbeta (60) and Jbeta (13) primers were used in the PCR. Generated by immunoSEQ multiplex PCR, the TCRdb table keeps only in-frame clones and is missing some. The profile shows around 120,000 clones, less than 90% of them singletons. This sequence originates from a man aged 50-59 years in good health and CMV-seronegative. Sequencing was carried out using PBMCs. V usage is TRBV5-1 and J usage is TRBJ1-1, with D possibly matching TRBD1 (6 bases). The CDR3 coding sequence is TGCGCCAGCAGCTTGGCAGGACAGTCTGCCACTGAAGCTTTCTTT. The encoded protein is CASSLAGQSATEAFF.